Each of the 9 T cell receptor beta chains below was sequenced from the same sample in a study of shared clonotypes between healthy human individuals. Produced via immunoSEQ multiplex PCR; TCRdb's table is partial and in-frame only. The table lists approximately 340,000 clones, more than 60% of them singletons. The sequencing sample was made of memory CD4+ T cells sorted from blood. Subset described: CD45RA-negative fraction. The receptor source for this set is a man aged 25-40 years in good health.

The chain carries TRBV10-3 and TRBJ2-3; 13 bases are a match to TRBD2. With V trimmed by 11 bases and J by 7 bases, 9 bases remained unmatched. The CDR3 is 14 residues long. Germline V gives CDR1 ENHRY, CDR2 SYGVKD. The CDR3 spells CAATTSGRMYTQYF. CDR3 nucleotide sequence: TGTGCCGCGACGACTAGCGGGAGGATGTATACGCAGTATTTT.

The genes are TRBV28 and TRBJ2-3; 8 bases agree with TRBD1. The CDR3 contains 13 residues. V lost 8 bases, J lost 0 bases, and 1 base stayed unmatched. Germline V gene lookup returns CDR1 MDHEN and CDR2 SYDVKM. CDR3 protein: CASRDRSTDTQYF. The CDR3 DNA reads as TGTGCCAGCCGGGACAGGAGCACAGATACGCAGTATTTT.

This clone has more than one count but fewer than ten. This sequence joins TRBV7-2 and TRBJ1-1; D is unresolved. Germline CDR1 is SGHTA and CDR2 is FQGNSA. CDR3 length: 14 residues. With 2 bases removed from V and 1 base from J, the gap between germline ends came to 8 bases. CDR3 nucleotide sequence: TGTGCCAGCAGCTTAAGTTCGGGGAACACTGAAGCTTTCTTT. Protein sequence: CASSLSSGNTEAFF.

The rearrangement joins TRBV27 to TRBJ2-3; the D call may be TRBD1 or TRBD2 (5 bases each). With 5 bases removed from V and 2 bases from J, the gap between germline ends came to 17 bases. This CDR3 region has 16 residues. The V gene's germline CDR1 is MNHEY and CDR2 SMNVEV (reference sequence). This CDR3 is CASSPGRNPFTDTQYF. CDR3 bases: TGTGCCAGCAGTCCGGGACGGAATCCCTTCACAGATACGCAGTATTTT.

This clone appeared once. This chain connects TRBV18 to TRBJ2-7, with D perhaps assigned TRBD1 or TRBD2 (6 bases each). This CDR3 has 15 amino acids. Germline CDR1 is KGHSH and CDR2 is LQKENI. Trimming stripped 0 bases from V and 4 bases from J, with 13 bases between. In nucleotides, the CDR3 is TGTGCCAGCTCACCACCGGGACAAGGGAGGTACGAGCAGTACTTC. Amino acid sequence: CASSPPGQGRYEQYF.

This clone was seen a few times. This chain's CDR3 is CASSLWGGNQPQHF. The CDR3 bases are TGTGCCAGCAGTTTATGGGGGGGTAATCAGCCCCAGCATTTT. The V gene is TRBV28, the J gene TRBJ1-5, with TRBD1 as a possible D gene (5 bases). Germline CDR1 reads MDHEN; CDR2 reads SYDVKM. V gave up 0 bases and J gave up 4 bases, with 7 bases separating them. The CDR3 consists of 14 residues.

V is TRBV11-2 and J is TRBJ2-7; 7 nucleotides align to TRBD1. After removal of 0 bases from V and 3 bases from J, the junction contained 2 bases not matched to a gene. In germline, CDR1 is SGHAT, CDR2 FQNNGV. The CDR3 sequence is 14 residues long. CDR3 bases: TGTGCCAGCAGCTTAGAGGGACAGCGCTACGAGCAGTACTTC. This gives the protein CASSLEGQRYEQYF.

The V gene is TRBV5-1, the J gene TRBJ2-2, with TRBD2 matching 12 bases. Germline CDR1 and CDR2: SGHRS and YFSETQ. V shed 4 bases, J shed 4 bases, and the junction held 5 bases outside the gene matches. The CDR3 is 16 amino acids. CDR3 region: CASSQRLAGATGELFF. The CDR3 nucleotides are TGCGCCAGCAGCCAAAGACTAGCGGGAGCCACCGGGGAGCTGTTTTTT.

In this sample, this clone turned up once. The V and J genes are TRBV30 and TRBJ1-1; a weak D match, TRBD1 (5 bases). This CDR3 is built from 18 residues. Germline V gene sequence: CDR1 GTSNPN, CDR2 SVGIG (reference sequence). V lost 0 bases to trimming and J lost 0 bases, with 20 bases between them. In DNA form, the CDR3 reads TGTGCCTGGAGTGTAGGGCCGGGCAGGGCCAAAATGAACACTGAAGCTTTCTTT. It specifies CAWSVGPGRAKMNTEAFF.